The T cell receptor beta chain under discussion was sequenced for a study of Tregs in tolerant kidney transplant recipients. Assay used: immunoSEQ multiplex PCR; TCRdb lists only in-frame clones, some missing. The profile shows roughly 68,000 clones, over 80% of them singletons. V was clipped by 1 base and J by 2 bases; unmatched bases: 3. The CDR3 is made up of 15 amino acids. Germline V gene data show CDR1 as WSHSY and CDR2 as SAAADI. Study findings and constraints: Biological reproducibility was not directly addressed, but technical replication error appeared minimal. Tregs expanded with activated donor B cells seemed most donor-specific.

Comments on this clone: What it recognizes is unknown.

Thawed PBMCs were FACS-sorted into unstimulated CD4+CD25+CD127- regulatory T cells, CD4+CD25- non-regulatory cells, CD4 and CD8 cells. The source material was CD4+ T cells from blood. This sequence was found in a human donor in good health. The chain couples TRBV10-2 to TRBJ2-7; 9 bases line up with TRBD2. DNA for the CDR3: TGCGCCAGCAGTGAGTTGGCTAGCGGGGCCTACGAGCAGTACTTC. As protein: CASSELASGAYEQYF.